The rows below give T cell receptor beta chains drawn from one sample of a study of shared clonotypes between healthy human individuals. Assay used: immunoSEQ multiplex PCR; TCRdb lists only in-frame clones, some missing. Of roughly 2.5 million clones detected, more than 90% appear once; the ten largest clones hold about 0.13%. The sequencing sample was made of naive CD4+ T cells sorted from blood. Receptor source: a man aged 18-30 years in good health. The CDR3 runs from the conserved cysteine through the conserved F or W. D genes are given only for firm matches. The size field is filled for only some rows; it gives once, few, many or a size class.

j_call: TRBJ2-7; d_call: TRBD2; v_call: TRBV2; clone_size: .; cdr3_nt: TGTGCCAGCAGTGAAGGGCTAGCGGGAGGGTACGAGCAGTACTTC; cdr3_aa: CASSEGLAGGYEQYF
j_call: TRBJ2-7; d_call: .; v_call: TRBV7-2; clone_size: .; cdr3_nt: TGTGCCAGCAGCTTATCATTCGGCGTTTCCTACGAGCAGTACTTC; cdr3_aa: CASSLSFGVSYEQYF
j_call: TRBJ2-2; d_call: .; v_call: TRBV6-5; clone_size: .; cdr3_nt: TGTGCCAGCAGTTACTCGATTCGAGGGACCGGGGAGCTGTTTTTT; cdr3_aa: CASSYSIRGTGELFF
j_call: TRBJ2-3; d_call: .; v_call: TRBV7-2; clone_size: .; cdr3_nt: TGTGCCAGCAGCGTCTGGGACATTAGCACAGATACGCAGTATTTT; cdr3_aa: CASSVWDISTDTQYF
j_call: TRBJ2-3; d_call: .; v_call: TRBV28; clone_size: .; cdr3_nt: TGTGCCAGCAGCCAAGGGGGTTTTGTCACAGATACGCAGTATTTT; cdr3_aa: CASSQGGFVTDTQYF
j_call: TRBJ2-5; d_call: .; v_call: TRBV19; clone_size: .; cdr3_nt: TGTGCCAGTAGTATGCAGGCAGCTCAAGAGACCCAGTACTTC; cdr3_aa: CASSMQAAQETQYF
j_call: TRBJ2-7; d_call: .; v_call: TRBV18; clone_size: .; cdr3_nt: TGTGCCAGCTCACCAGAGATGGGCCTCTACGAGCAGTACTTC; cdr3_aa: CASSPEMGLYEQYF
j_call: TRBJ2-5; d_call: .; v_call: TRBV7-2; clone_size: .; cdr3_nt: TGTGCCAGCAGCTTGAATTGGGGGGAGACCCAGTACTTC; cdr3_aa: CASSLNWGETQYF
j_call: TRBJ2-2; d_call: .; v_call: TRBV4-3; clone_size: .; cdr3_nt: TGCGCCAGCAGCCAAGAAGCAGGGGCGAGGTTGTACACCGGGGAGCTGTTTTTT; cdr3_aa: CASSQEAGARLYTGELFF
j_call: TRBJ2-1; d_call: TRBD2; v_call: TRBV6-6; clone_size: .; cdr3_nt: TGTGCCAGCAGCCCCAGCGGGGGAGCGCAGTTCTTC; cdr3_aa: CASSPSGGAQFF
j_call: TRBJ2-7; d_call: TRBD1; v_call: TRBV6-1; clone_size: .; cdr3_nt: TGTGCCAGCAGCGAACCTACAGGGGGCGGGCCCTACGAGCAGTACTTC; cdr3_aa: CASSEPTGGGPYEQYF
j_call: TRBJ1-1; d_call: .; v_call: TRBV28; clone_size: once; cdr3_nt: TGTGCCAGCACCCTATCGACCCCGGTGTATGAAGCTTTCTTT; cdr3_aa: CASTLSTPVYEAFF
j_call: TRBJ2-1; d_call: TRBD2; v_call: TRBV11-3; clone_size: .; cdr3_nt: TGTGCCAGCAGCTTAGGGGGACTAGCGGGCGGATACAATGAGCAGTTCTTC; cdr3_aa: CASSLGGLAGGYNEQFF
j_call: TRBJ2-5; d_call: .; v_call: TRBV7-9; clone_size: .; cdr3_nt: TGTGCCAGCAGCGAAACAAGCGGGACAGGCGCCCAAGAGACCCAGTACTTC; cdr3_aa: CASSETSGTGAQETQYF
j_call: TRBJ2-2; d_call: TRBD2; v_call: TRBV5-6; clone_size: .; cdr3_nt: TGTGCCAGCAGGGGAGGGGCTACGACCGGGGAGCTGTTTTTT; cdr3_aa: CASRGGATTGELFF
j_call: TRBJ2-3; d_call: .; v_call: TRBV5-1; clone_size: .; cdr3_nt: TGCGCCAGCAGCTTGGCCGGCGGGAGCACAGATACGCAGTATTTT; cdr3_aa: CASSLAGGSTDTQYF